The 2 T cell receptor beta chains in this list originate from one sample, sequenced in a study of T cells after posttransplantation cyclophosphamide. Busulfan-fludarabine conditioning, marrow transplant, and cyclophosphamide on days +3 and +4 were administered. The method was immunoSEQ multiplex PCR; TCRdb's version includes in-frame clones alone and lacks a portion of them. The table includes roughly 19,000 clones, approximately 90% detected once. The material was PBMCs, obtained after allogeneic stem cell transplant with posttransplant cyclophosphamide. These receptors were collected from a female patient between 40 and 55 years old who received an allogeneic stem cell transplant from a related donor, was CMV-positive, and had no GVHD. A share of the T cells may be of graft donor origin.

The chain uses TRBV18 and TRBJ2-7; D not resolved. The CDR3 sequence is 15 residues long. Germline CDR1 KGHSH, CDR2 LQKENI. Trimming shortened V by 1 base and J by 7 bases, and 17 bases separated the two germline ends. CDR3 in DNA: TGTGCCAGCTCACCACAACTAACCAGTCCCCGGGAGCAGTACTTC. Translated: CASSPQLTSPREQYF.

The chain employs TRBV6-4 and TRBJ2-1; the D gene is possibly TRBD2 (6 bases). The length of the CDR3 is 13 residues. Germline CDR1 and CDR2: MRHNA and SNTAGT. V was clipped by 6 bases and J by 9 bases, with 15 bases between them. The CDR3 spells CASSGLPEGEQFF. CDR3 bases: TGTGCCAGCAGCGGACTACCCGAAGGTGAGCAGTTCTTC.